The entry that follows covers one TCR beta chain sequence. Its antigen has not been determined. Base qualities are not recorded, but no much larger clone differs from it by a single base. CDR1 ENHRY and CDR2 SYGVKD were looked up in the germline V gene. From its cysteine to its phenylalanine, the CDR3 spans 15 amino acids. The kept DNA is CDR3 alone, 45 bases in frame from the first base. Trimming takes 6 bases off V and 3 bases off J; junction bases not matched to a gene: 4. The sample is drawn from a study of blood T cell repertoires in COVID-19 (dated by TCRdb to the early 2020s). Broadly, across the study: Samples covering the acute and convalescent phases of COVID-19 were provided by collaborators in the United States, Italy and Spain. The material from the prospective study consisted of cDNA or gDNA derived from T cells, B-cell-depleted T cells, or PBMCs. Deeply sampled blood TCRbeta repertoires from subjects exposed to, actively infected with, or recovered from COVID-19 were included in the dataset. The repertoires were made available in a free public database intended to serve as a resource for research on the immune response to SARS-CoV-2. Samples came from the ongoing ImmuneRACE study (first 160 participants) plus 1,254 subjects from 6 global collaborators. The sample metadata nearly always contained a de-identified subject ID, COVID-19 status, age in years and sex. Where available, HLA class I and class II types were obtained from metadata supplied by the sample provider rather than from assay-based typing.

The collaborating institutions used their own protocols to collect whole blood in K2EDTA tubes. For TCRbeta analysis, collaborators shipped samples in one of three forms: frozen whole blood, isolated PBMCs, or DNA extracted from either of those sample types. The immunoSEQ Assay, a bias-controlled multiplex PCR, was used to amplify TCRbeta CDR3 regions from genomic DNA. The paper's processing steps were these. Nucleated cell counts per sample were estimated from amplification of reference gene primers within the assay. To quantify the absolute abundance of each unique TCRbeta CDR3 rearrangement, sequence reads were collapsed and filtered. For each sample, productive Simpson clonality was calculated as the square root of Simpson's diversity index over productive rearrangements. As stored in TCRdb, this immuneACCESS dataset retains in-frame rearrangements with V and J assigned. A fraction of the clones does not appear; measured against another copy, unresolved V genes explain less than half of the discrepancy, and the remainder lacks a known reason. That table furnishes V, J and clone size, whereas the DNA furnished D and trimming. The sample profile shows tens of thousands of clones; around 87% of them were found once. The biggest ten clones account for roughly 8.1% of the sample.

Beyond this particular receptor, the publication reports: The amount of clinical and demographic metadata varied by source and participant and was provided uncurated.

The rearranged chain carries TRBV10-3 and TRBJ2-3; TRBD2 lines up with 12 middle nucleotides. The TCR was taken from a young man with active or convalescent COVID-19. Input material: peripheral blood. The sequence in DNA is TGTGCCATCAGGCCTAGCGGGGGGGCAACAGATACGCAGTATTTT. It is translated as CAIRPSGGATDTQYF.